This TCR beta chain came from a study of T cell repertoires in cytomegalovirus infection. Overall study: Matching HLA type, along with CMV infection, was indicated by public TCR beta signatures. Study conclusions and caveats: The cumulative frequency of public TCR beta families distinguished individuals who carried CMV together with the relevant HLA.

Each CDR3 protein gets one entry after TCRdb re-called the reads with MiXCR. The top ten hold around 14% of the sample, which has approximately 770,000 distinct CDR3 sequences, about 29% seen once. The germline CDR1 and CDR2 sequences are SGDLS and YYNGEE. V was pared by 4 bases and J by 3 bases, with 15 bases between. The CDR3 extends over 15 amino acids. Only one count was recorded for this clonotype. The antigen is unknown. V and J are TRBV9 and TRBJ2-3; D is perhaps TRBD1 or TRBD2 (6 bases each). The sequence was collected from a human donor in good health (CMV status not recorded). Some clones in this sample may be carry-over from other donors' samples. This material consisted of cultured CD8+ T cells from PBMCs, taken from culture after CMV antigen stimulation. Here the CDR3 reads CASSLAGHETDTQYF. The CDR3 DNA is TGTGCCAGCAGCCTCGCGGGACACGAAACAGATACGCAGTATTTT.